These 24 T cell receptor beta chains came from one sample sequenced in a study of tumor-infiltrating lymphocytes in primary liver carcinoma. A constant-region primer served to make TCR beta cDNA from approximately 490 ng total RNA. Library construction for TCR beta comprised three nested multiplex PCR rounds performed with slightly modified ARM-PCR. The first two PCR rounds used TRBV1-TRBV30 primers with a Cbeta primer, approximately 9 cycles each. TCRdb re-called the multiplex PCR reads with MiXCR, one entry per CDR3 protein. Of roughly 120,000 distinct CDR3 sequences listed, less than 75% are singletons. For each extraction, RNA and DNA were obtained together from about 21-30 mg of unsorted bulk tissue. Specimen: tumor-adjacent normal liver tissue. The receptors here all came from a woman aged 60-70 years with primary liver carcinoma and hepatitis B virus infection.

With respect to this clonotype: At one of its ends the junction is not consistent with the germline gene, which may arise from a read error. The chain employs TRBV28 and TRBJ1-5; D is unclear. There are 14 residues in the CDR3. The germline CDR1 and CDR2 sequences are MDHEN and SYDVKM. The CDR3, as DNA: TGTGCCAACAGTTCTACAAGGGAAAGTCAGCCCCAGCATTTT. This sequence encodes CANSSTRESQPQHF.

V and J are TRBV29-1 and TRBJ2-2; a weak D match, TRBD2 (6 bases). The germline CDR1 and CDR2 sequences are SQVTM and ANQGSEA. Trimming cost V 2 bases and J 1 base, with 35 bases left between them. The CDR3 has 23 amino acids. The CDR3 DNA reads TGCAGCGTTGAACCCGGAGGCAGGGTGGGACTCACTCCTCAAAACCAGAACACCGGGGAGCTGTTTTTT. Protein product: CSVEPGGRVGLTPQNQNTGELFF.

Regarding this clonotype: The conserved closing phenylalanine or tryptophan is absent in this CDR3, likely reflecting a read error. This CDR3 reads CASSELFLRGELFY. The CDR3 DNA reads as TGTGCCAGCAGTGAGCTCTTCTTGAGGGGGGAGCTGTTTTAT. This rearrangement joins TRBV6-1 to TRBJ2-2; D is uncertain. Germline CDR1 is MNHNS and CDR2 is SASEGT. V was cut by 3 bases and J by 8 bases, with 13 bases left in between. The CDR3 has 14 amino acids.

This chain connects TRBV29-1 to TRBJ1-4, with a possible D match to TRBD1 (5 bases). The germline V gene encodes CDR1 SQVTM and CDR2 ANQGSEA. The CDR3 consists of 15 residues. The CDR3 region is CNIEDHQGARGKLFF. Written as DNA, the CDR3 is TGCAACATTGAAGATCATCAGGGTGCCAGAGGAAAACTGTTTTTT.

Concerning this clonotype: Without the conserved terminal phenylalanine or tryptophan, this CDR3 likely stems from a read error. V gene TRBV2 combines with J gene TRBJ2-7; a possible D gene is TRBD1 (5 bases). Germline values: CDR1 SNHLY, CDR2 FYNNEI. The CDR3 totals 14 residues. Trimming pared 7 bases from V and 3 bases from J, leaving 16 bases between. CDR3: CASNAYDRRYEQYL. DNA for the CDR3: TGTGCCAGCAACGCTTACGACAGACGCTACGAGCAGTACCTC.

Remarks on this clonotype: At one of its ends the junction is not consistent with the germline gene, which may arise from a read error. The rearrangement joins TRBV11-3 to TRBJ2-5; a possible D gene is TRBD2 (6 bases). Germline values: CDR1 SGHNT, CDR2 YENEEA. CDR3 size: 14 residues. CDR3 sequence (DNA): TGTGTCAGCAGCTTAGGGACTTTCCAAGAGACCCAGTACTTC. Translation: CVSSLGTFQETQYF.

Remarks on this clonotype: The junction and the germline gene differ at one end; a read error may be behind it. The V call is TRBV29-1, the J call TRBJ2-3, with D unresolved. This CDR3 has 15 amino acids. Germline V gene lookup returns CDR1 SQVTM and CDR2 ANQGSEA. The CDR3 region is CSVVSSGRSTDTLYF. The CDR3 region has the DNA TGCAGCGTTGTCTCTTCCGGCAGAAGCACAGATACGCTGTATTTT.

Only one count was recorded for this clonotype. The germline gene is not matched at one end of the junction; a read error may be the cause. This chain connects TRBV7-8 to TRBJ2-1, with 10 bases identical to TRBD2. The CDR3 contains 15 residues. Germline V lookup: CDR1 SGHVS, CDR2 FQNEAQ. In nucleotides, the CDR3 is TGTGCCAGTAGCTTAGTGAGCGGGAGGGACAATGAGCAGTCCTTC. Residues: CASSLVSGRDNEQSF.

This chain joins TRBV20-1 and TRBJ2-7; perhaps TRBD1 as D (5 bases). This CDR3 comprises 11 residues. Germline V gives CDR1 DFQATT, CDR2 SNEGSKA (reference sequence). V was pared by 5 bases and J by 2 bases, with 7 bases between. The CDR3 sequence: CSAVGAYEQYF. The CDR3 DNA sequence: TGCAGTGCTGTAGGGGCCTACGAGCAGTACTTC.

Comments on this clonotype: A read error may produce the germline difference seen at one junction end. The V and J genes are TRBV29-1 and TRBJ2-1, with 7 bases identical to TRBD1. The germline V gene has CDR1 SQVTM and CDR2 ANQGSEA. The CDR3 is 12 residues long. This chain's CDR3 is CSVGRRDSEKFF. CDR3 DNA sequence: TGCAGCGTTGGACGACGGGACAGTGAGAAGTTCTTC.

Concerning this clonotype itself: This could be a read error, since a much larger clone is one nucleotide away. The V gene is TRBV5-1, the J gene TRBJ2-1, with 10 nucleotides matching TRBD2. The CDR3 sequence is 15 residues long. Per the germline V gene, CDR1 is SGHRS and CDR2 is YFSETQ. The CDR3 DNA reads TGCGCCAACAGCTTGACACTAGCGGGACGGGGGGAGCAGTTCTTC. It specifies CANSLTLAGRGEQFF.

A word on this clonotype: An end of the junction differs from the germline gene, which may be a read error. The chain recombines TRBV19 with TRBJ2-2; D possibly corresponds to TRBD2 (5 bases). CDR3 length: 14 amino acids. Germline V gene sequence: CDR1 LNHDA, CDR2 SQIVND (reference sequence). CDR3 nucleotides: TGTGCCAATCACTCCAGCGTCTACACCGGGGAGCCGTTTTTT. Protein: CANHSSVYTGEPFF. The variable domain in full, with the rest retrieved from reference TRBV19 and TRBJ2-2, is DGGITQSPKYLFRKEGQNVTLSCEQNLNHDAMYWYRQDPGQGLRLIYYSQIVNDFQKGDIAEGYSVSREKKESFPLTVTSAQKNPTAFYLCANHSSVYTGEPFFGEGSRLTVL.

On this clonotype itself: The junction does not match germline at one end; this may be a read error. The chain has TRBV4-1 and TRBJ2-7; 7 bases map to TRBD2. The CDR3 consists of 14 residues. The germline V gene encodes CDR1 MGHRA and CDR2 YSYEKL. CDR3 loop: CASSRGGSRDEQCF. CDR3 coding DNA: TGTGCCAGCAGTCGTGGCGGGAGTAGAGACGAGCAGTGTTTC.

This clonotype occurred many times. The rearrangement uses TRBV7-8 and TRBJ1-5; D is unclear. V gave up 1 base and J gave up 7 bases, with 17 bases separating them. The length of the CDR3 is 16 residues. Germline V CDR1 and CDR2: SGHVS, FQNEAQ. CDR3 nucleotides: TGTGCCAGCAGCTTAGGTCCATCGGGGTCGGGACAGCCCCAGCATTTT. This codes for CASSLGPSGSGQPQHF.

Remarks on this clonotype: This may be a read error, as it is one base from a much larger clone. The chain recombines TRBV28 with TRBJ2-5; D remains ambiguous. This CDR3 is built from 15 residues. The V gene's germline CDR1 is MDHEN and CDR2 SYDVKM. The ends were cut back, 6 bases at V and 4 bases at J, with 18 bases in the middle. The DNA of the CDR3 is TGTGCCAGCAGATCTCGTGCGAGACGGGTAGAGACCCAGTACTTC. Its translation: CASRSRARRVETQYF.

About this clonotype itself: Since no conserved phenylalanine or tryptophan closes the CDR3, a read error is the likely cause. This CDR3 reads CASSPVVSWSTEAFL. For the CDR3, the DNA is TGTGCCAGCAGCCCCGTGGTCTCGTGGAGCACTGAAGCTTTCTTA. V gene TRBV11-2 combines with J gene TRBJ1-1; D not certain. CDR3 length equals 15 residues. V lost 5 bases, J lost 4 bases, and 17 bases lay in between. Germline V gene data show CDR1 as SGHAT and CDR2 as FQNNGV.

In regard to this clonotype: One end of the junction varies from germline; a read error may be responsible. The rearrangement joins TRBV6-1 to TRBJ2-5, with a possible D match to TRBD2 (6 bases). The length of the CDR3 is 17 residues. The germline V gene encodes CDR1 MNHNS and CDR2 SASEGT. CDR3 nucleotide sequence: TGTGCCAGCAATGAAGGGACGGGAGTGCGTAGACAAGAGGCCCAGTACTTC. It encodes CASNEGTGVRRQEAQYF.

The chain recombines TRBV5-6 with TRBJ2-1; TRBD2 matches at 7 bases. CDR3 length equals 15 residues. J lost 12 bases, V lost 5 bases, and 17 bases had no gene match. Per germline, CDR1 SGHDT and CDR2 YYEEEE. The CDR3 sequence: CASSPGRLQIDGQFF. CDR3 DNA sequence: TGTGCCAGCAGTCCCGGGAGGCTACAGATCGATGGGCAGTTCTTC. The whole variable domain, filled in from reference TRBV5-6 and TRBJ2-1, reads DAGVTQSPTHLIKTRGQQVTLRCSPKSGHDTVSWYQQALGQGPQFIFQYYEEEERQRGNFPDRFSGHQFPNYSSELNVNALLLGDSALYLCASSPGRLQIDGQFFGPGTRLTVL.

Concerning this clonotype itself: This is likely a read error, given that the CDR3 carries no conserved phenylalanine or tryptophan at its end. The chain joins TRBV29-1 to TRBJ2-2; D may be TRBD1 (6 bases). CDR1 is SQVTM and CDR2 is ANQGSEA in the germline V gene. CDR3 length: 14 residues. The CDR3 DNA follows: TGCAGCGTTATAATTATCAGGGACACCAGGGAGCTGTTTTAT. Protein: CSVIIIRDTRELFY.

On this clonotype itself: This may arise from a read error, as a much more abundant clone is one base away. This sequence joins TRBV6-1 and TRBJ1-1; D unresolved. This CDR3 has 13 residues. V lost 5 bases and J 3 bases, leaving 10 bases between the germline ends. CDR1 and CDR2 (germline): MNHNS, SASEGT. The DNA of the CDR3 is TGTGCCAGCAGTAGCGGACCGGACACTGAAGCTTTCTTT. Protein sequence: CASSSGPDTEAFF.

On this clonotype itself: This may arise from a read error, as a much more abundant clone is one base away. The CDR3 end shows no conserved phenylalanine or tryptophan, and so a read error is likely. The V gene is TRBV7-9, the J gene TRBJ1-4, with D possibly being TRBD1 (6 bases). The CDR3 consists of 15 residues. CDR1 SEHNR and CDR2 FQNEAQ come from the germline V gene (reference sequence). The ends were cut back, 7 bases at V and 5 bases at J, with 17 bases in the middle. Written as DNA, the CDR3 is TGTGCCAGCACCAACCGGGGGCAGGGAAATGAAAAACTGTTTTCT. Translation: CASTNRGQGNEKLFS.

To note about this clonotype: A much larger clone lies a single base off, so this may be a read error. The chain joins TRBV28 to TRBJ2-7, with D possibly matching TRBD2 (6 bases). Trimming left V 3 bases short and J 5 bases short, with 17 bases between. The CDR3 contains 15 residues. Germline CDR1 reads MDHEN; CDR2 reads SYDVKM. The CDR3 coding sequence is TGTGCCAGCAGTTTGATCGGGACTCCTTCCAACGAGCAGTACTTC. Protein sequence: CASSLIGTPSNEQYF.

A note on this clonotype: Here the CDR3 omits its conserved ending phenylalanine or tryptophan, so a read error is the likely source. V gene TRBV11-3 combines with J gene TRBJ2-1, with TRBD2 as a possible D gene (5 bases). There are 17 residues in the CDR3. From germline, CDR1 is SGHNT and CDR2 YENEEA. The CDR3 sequence: CSSSLRSGPAAYNEQFL. In DNA, the CDR3 is TGTTCCAGCAGCTTAAGATCCGGACCAGCGGCCTACAATGAGCAGTTCTTA.

A word on this clonotype: The DNA is omitted, as the CDR3 cannot be located on it reliably, and the CDR3 follows TCRdb's listing. The chain links TRBV12-3 or TRBV12-4 to TRBJ1-1; TRBD1, as called in the table, went unchecked against the DNA. The CDR3 region is 13 residues in length, termini included. The CDR3 is CASVVGVGTEASF.